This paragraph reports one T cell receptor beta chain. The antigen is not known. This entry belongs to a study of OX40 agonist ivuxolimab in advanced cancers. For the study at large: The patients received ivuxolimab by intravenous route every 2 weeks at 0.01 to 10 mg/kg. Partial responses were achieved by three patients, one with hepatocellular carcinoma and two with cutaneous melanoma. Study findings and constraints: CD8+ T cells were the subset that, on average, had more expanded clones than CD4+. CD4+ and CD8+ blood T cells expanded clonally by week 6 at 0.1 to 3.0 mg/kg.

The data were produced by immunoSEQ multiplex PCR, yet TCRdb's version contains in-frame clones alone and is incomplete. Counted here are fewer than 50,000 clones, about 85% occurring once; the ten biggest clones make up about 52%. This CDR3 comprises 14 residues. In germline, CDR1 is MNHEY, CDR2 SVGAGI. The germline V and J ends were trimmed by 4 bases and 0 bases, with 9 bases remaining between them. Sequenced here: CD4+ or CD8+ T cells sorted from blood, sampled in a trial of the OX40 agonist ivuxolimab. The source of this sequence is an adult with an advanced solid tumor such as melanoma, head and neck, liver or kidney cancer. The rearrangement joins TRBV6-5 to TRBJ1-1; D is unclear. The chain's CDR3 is CASSFGIMNTEAFF. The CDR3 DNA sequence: TGTGCCAGCAGTTTTGGCATCATGAACACTGAAGCTTTCTTT.